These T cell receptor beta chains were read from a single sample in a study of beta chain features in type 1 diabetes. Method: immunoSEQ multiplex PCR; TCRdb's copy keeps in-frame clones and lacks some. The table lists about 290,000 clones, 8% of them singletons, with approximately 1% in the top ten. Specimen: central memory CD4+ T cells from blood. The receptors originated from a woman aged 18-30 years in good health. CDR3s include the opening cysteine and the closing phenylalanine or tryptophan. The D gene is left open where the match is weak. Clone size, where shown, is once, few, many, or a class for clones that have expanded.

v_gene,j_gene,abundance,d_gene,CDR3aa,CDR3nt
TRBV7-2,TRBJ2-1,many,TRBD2,CASSSSGRLYNEQFF,TGTGCCAGCAGCTCCAGCGGGAGGCTATACAATGAGCAGTTCTTC
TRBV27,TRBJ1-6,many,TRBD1,CASRLDAGQGRSPLHF,TGTGCCAGCAGACTCGACGCGGGACAGGGAAGGTCACCCCTCCACTTT
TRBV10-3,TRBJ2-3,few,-,CAISQDRPSTDTQYF,TGTGCCATCAGTCAAGACAGGCCTAGCACAGATACGCAGTATTTT
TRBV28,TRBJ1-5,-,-,CATRGNQPQHF,TGTGCCACCCGGGGCAATCAGCCCCAGCATTTT
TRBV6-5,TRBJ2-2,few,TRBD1,CASSRDREGTGELFF,TGTGCCAGCAGTCGGGACAGGGAGGGCACCGGGGAGCTGTTTTTT
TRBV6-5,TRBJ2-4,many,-,CASSYSSDSGSIQYF,TGTGCCAGCAGTTACTCGTCTGACTCCGGTTCAATTCAGTACTTC
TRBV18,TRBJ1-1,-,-,CASSIAIMNTEAFF,TGTGCCAGCTCAATCGCAATAATGAACACTGAAGCTTTCTTT
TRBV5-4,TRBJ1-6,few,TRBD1,CASSLAGTGDSPLHF,TGTGCCAGCAGCTTGGCCGGGACAGGGGATTCACCCCTCCACTTT
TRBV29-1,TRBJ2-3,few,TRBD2,CSGRTSGAVGTQYF,TGCAGCGGGAGAACTAGCGGGGCGGTGGGGACGCAGTATTTT
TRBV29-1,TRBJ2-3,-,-,CSVEARGYTDTQYF,TGCAGCGTTGAAGCTCGGGGCTACACAGATACGCAGTATTTT
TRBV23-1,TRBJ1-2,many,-,CASSQWVEVRYGYTF,TGCGCCAGCAGTCAATGGGTCGAGGTCCGCTATGGCTACACCTTC
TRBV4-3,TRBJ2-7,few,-,CASSQGLGEREQYF,TGCGCCAGCAGCCAAGGACTTGGCGAGAGGGAGCAGTACTTC
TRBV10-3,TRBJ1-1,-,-,CAISASGLEDTEAFF,TGTGCCATCTCCGCCTCGGGCCTTGAGGACACTGAAGCTTTCTTT
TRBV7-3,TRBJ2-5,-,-,CASSLIPGPESNRYF,TGTGCCAGCAGCCTCATTCCGGGACCAGAATCCAACCGGTACTTC
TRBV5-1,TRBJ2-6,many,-,CASSTGQPLPASGANVLTF,TGCGCCAGCAGCACCGGACAGCCCCTTCCCGCTTCTGGGGCCAACGTCCTGACTTTC
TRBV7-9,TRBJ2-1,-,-,CASSLPSANEQFF,TGTGCCAGCAGCTTGCCTAGCGCGAATGAGCAGTTCTTC
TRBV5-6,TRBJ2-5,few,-,CASSQATGGETQYF,TGTGCCAGCAGCCAGGCGACAGGAGGGGAGACCCAGTACTTC
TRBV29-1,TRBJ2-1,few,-,CSHTGGGSLDEQFF,TGCAGCCACACCGGGGGCGGGAGTTTGGATGAGCAGTTCTTC
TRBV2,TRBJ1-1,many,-,CASSVGQNTEAFF,TGTGCCAGCAGTGTGGGACAGAACACTGAAGCTTTCTTT
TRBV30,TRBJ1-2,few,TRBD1,CAWSDRGGGYTF,TGTGCCTGGAGTGACAGGGGAGGTGGCTACACCTTC
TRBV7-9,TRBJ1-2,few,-,CASSLGAGSNYGYTF,TGTGCCAGCAGCTTAGGGGCAGGGAGTAACTATGGCTACACCTTC
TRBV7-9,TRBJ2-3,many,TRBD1,CASSPRTGGGDTQYF,TGTGCCAGCAGCCCCCGGACAGGGGGTGGAGATACGCAGTATTTT
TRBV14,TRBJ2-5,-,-,CASSRAFGRQETQYF,TGTGCCAGCAGCCGCGCCTTCGGGCGACAAGAGACCCAGTACTTC
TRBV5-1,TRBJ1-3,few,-,CASSAFGSSGNTIYF,TGCGCCAGCAGCGCGTTCGGGTCTTCTGGAAACACCATATATTTT
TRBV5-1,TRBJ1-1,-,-,CASSFREVGRAFF,TGCGCCAGCAGCTTCCGGGAGGTGGGCAGAGCTTTCTTT
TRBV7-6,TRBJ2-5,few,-,CASSSQYQETQYF,TGTGCCAGCAGCTCACAGTACCAAGAGACCCAGTACTTC
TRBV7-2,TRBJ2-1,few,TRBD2,CASSPDRLAGDEQFF,TGTGCCAGCAGCCCCGATCGGCTAGCGGGAGATGAGCAGTTCTTC
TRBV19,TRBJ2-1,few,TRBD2,CASSPGGGGEQFF,TGTGCCAGTAGTCCGGGCGGGGGAGGTGAGCAGTTCTTC
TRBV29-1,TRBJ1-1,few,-,CSVGSTAMNTEAFF,TGCAGCGTTGGATCAACTGCAATGAACACTGAAGCTTTCTTT
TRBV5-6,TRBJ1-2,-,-,CASSSSRDPAYYGYTF,TGTGCCAGCAGCTCATCTCGGGACCCAGCCTACTATGGCTACACCTTC
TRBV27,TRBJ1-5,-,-,CASSFQRQSNQPQHF,TGTGCCAGCAGTTTCCAAAGACAGTCAAATCAGCCCCAGCATTTT
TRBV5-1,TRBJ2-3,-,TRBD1,CASSPRTGKAAGDTQYF,TGCGCCAGCAGCCCTCGGACAGGGAAGGCGGCCGGGGATACGCAGTATTTT